The 20 T cell receptor beta chains reported below all come from one sample, sequenced in a study of regulatory T cells in long-lasting Graves disease. The time point was: newly diagnosed GD, antithyroid drugs for less than 3 months. RNA extracted from PBMCs served as the sequencing template. In building TCR beta libraries, iRepertoire HTBI primers were used together with Arm-PCR of CDR3 regions. TCRdb redid the calling of the multiplex PCR reads with MiXCR, one entry per CDR3 protein. In the table there are some 400,000 distinct CDR3 sequences, more than 12% of which are singletons. Another study also made use of these data, one on T cells in Graves' hyperthyroidism and ophthalmopathy.

This specimen consisted of peripheral blood mononuclear cells (PBMCs), obtained at new diagnosis, from a patient treated with antithyroid drugs. These receptors all stem from a woman in her twenties or thirties with Graves disease.

This clonotype was observed many times. This chain links TRBV27 with TRBJ1-2, with 8 positions matching TRBD1. This CDR3 spans 15 amino acids. V lost 6 bases, J lost 6 bases, and 12 bases stayed unmatched. Germline CDR1 and CDR2: MNHEY and SMNVEV (reference sequence). The CDR3 protein is CASSLSGTGPHGYTF. The CDR3 DNA reads TGTGCCAGCAGCCTCTCCGGGACAGGTCCCCATGGCTACACCTTC.

The rearrangement links TRBV9 to TRBJ2-3; maybe TRBD1 (6 bases). V lost 0 bases to trimming and J lost 0 bases, with 8 bases between them. Germline-derived CDR1 and CDR2 are SGDLS and YYNGEE. The CDR3 is made up of 15 amino acids. The CDR3 sequence is CASSVGGRSTDTQYF. The CDR3 nucleotides are TGTGCCAGCAGCGTAGGGGGGCGTAGCACAGATACGCAGTATTTT.

On this clonotype: A clone one base away is much larger, so this may be a read error. The chain uses TRBV24-1 and TRBJ1-1; D is unresolved. The V and J ends lost 9 bases and 10 bases respectively, with 20 bases between them. This CDR3 comprises 13 residues. Germline loops: CDR1 KGHDR, CDR2 SFDVKD. In DNA, the CDR3 is TGTGCCACCTCTACGTGGGGAGGTTCTGGAGCTTTCTTT. Translating gives CATSTWGGSGAFF.

This clonotype was seen many times. The chain carries TRBV12-3 or TRBV12-4 and TRBJ1-4, with TRBD1 identical over 10 bases. The J segment lost 4 bases and the V segment lost 6 bases, leaving 2 bases of the junction unmatched. The CDR3 has 14 amino acids. CDR3 sequence reads: CASRTGGINEKLFF. In DNA, the CDR3 is TGTGCCAGCAGGACAGGGGGCATTAATGAAAAACTGTTTTTT.

A few counts support this clonotype. J is TRBJ1-2 and V is TRBV29-1; 7 bases agree with TRBD1. V trimming: 4 bases; J trimming: 4 bases; junction bases outside the gene matches: 3. CDR3 length: 12 residues. In germline, CDR1 is SQVTM, CDR2 ANQGSEA. The CDR3 region is CSVGDRPYGYTF. CDR3 DNA sequence: TGCAGCGTTGGGGACAGACCCTATGGCTACACCTTC.

The chain has TRBV5-1 and TRBJ2-1; TRBD2 aligns across 7 bases. This CDR3 contains 13 residues. Losses at the gene ends were 2 bases for V and 10 bases for J; bases not matched to a gene: 6. The germline V gene encodes CDR1 SGHRS and CDR2 YFSETQ. The CDR3: CASSFRDYGEQFF. The DNA of the CDR3 is TGCGCCAGCAGCTTCCGGGACTACGGGGAGCAGTTCTTC.

The chain combines TRBV28 with TRBJ2-5; D not certain. Germline assignment: CDR1 MDHEN and CDR2 SYDVKM. CDR3 size: 13 residues. V was pared by 6 bases and J by 4 bases, with 12 bases between. The CDR3 loop reads CASSPVGRETQYF. The DNA of the CDR3 is TGTGCCAGCAGCCCTGTAGGACGAGAGACCCAGTACTTC.

The chain uses TRBV7-3 and TRBJ2-1; 8 nucleotides align to TRBD2. V gave up 5 bases and J gave up 2 bases; unmatched junction bases: 2. The CDR3 has 14 amino acids. Germline V gene data show CDR1 as SGHTA and CDR2 as FQGTGA. The CDR3 DNA reads TGTGCCAGCAGCGGGGGACTAGCCTACAATGAGCAGTTCTTC. Translation: CASSGGLAYNEQFF. Variable domain in full (rest from reference TRBV7-3 and TRBJ2-1): GAGVSQTPSNKVTEKGKYVELRCDPISGHTALYWYRQSLGQGPEFLIYFQGTGAADDSGLPNDRFFAVRPEGSVSTLKIQRTERGDSAVYLCASSGGLAYNEQFFGPGTRLTVL.

This clonotype was recorded many times. The chain recombines TRBV5-1 with TRBJ2-1; 7 positions match TRBD1. Trimming cost V 1 base and J 4 bases; bases outside gene matches: 14. The CDR3 loop spans 18 amino acids. Looked up from germline, CDR1 is SGHRS and CDR2 is YFSETQ. The chain's CDR3 is CASSLLPSGTAPYNEQFF. Written as DNA, the CDR3 is TGCGCCAGCAGCTTGCTCCCCTCAGGGACAGCCCCATACAATGAGCAGTTCTTC.

This clonotype was seen more than once but under ten times. V gene TRBV24-1 combines with J gene TRBJ2-2; 7 nucleotides align to TRBD2. V lost 1 base and J lost 0; bases outside the gene matches: 13. The germline V gene encodes CDR1 KGHDR and CDR2 SFDVKD. This CDR3 spans 20 amino acids. CDR3 residues: CATSDFGASGTPTNTGELFF. The CDR3 nucleotides read TGTGCCACCAGTGATTTCGGTGCTAGCGGTACGCCAACGAACACCGGGGAGCTGTTTTTT.

This clonotype was seen repeatedly, ten times or more. V gene TRBV2 combines with J gene TRBJ2-3, with TRBD1 identical over 11 bases. The germline CDR1 and CDR2 sequences are SNHLY and FYNNEI. J was trimmed by 8 bases and V by 8 bases; bases with no gene match: 18. The CDR3 is 17 residues long. This chain's CDR3 is CASVGPAPGQGDATQYF. CDR3 DNA: TGTGCCAGCGTGGGACCGGCCCCGGGACAGGGGGACGCTACGCAGTATTTT.

This clonotype was seen only a few times. The V and J genes are TRBV10-2 and TRBJ2-7; 7 bases agree with TRBD1. The germline V gene encodes CDR1 WSHSY and CDR2 SAAADI. CDR3 length: 15 residues. The junction had 7 bases not matched to a gene; V was cut back by 0 bases and J by 5 bases. The CDR3: CASSESGRGGNEQYF. For the CDR3, the DNA is TGCGCCAGCAGTGAGTCGGGCCGAGGGGGCAACGAGCAGTACTTC.

This clonotype was seen at least ten times. The chain has TRBV11-3 and TRBJ2-2; TRBD1 matches at 8 bases. Looked up from germline, CDR1 is SGHNT and CDR2 is YENEEA. There are 15 residues in the CDR3. Losses at the gene ends were 5 bases for V and 5 bases for J; bases not matched to a gene: 7. CDR3 bases: TGTGCCAGCAGCGCCGACAGGGGACGGACCGGGGAGCTGTTTTTT. Its translation is CASSADRGRTGELFF.

This clonotype occurred many times. The CDR3 region has the DNA TGTGCCAGCAGTTCCACAGGGGGCGCGGGCACTGAAGCTTTCTTT. This codes for CASSSTGGAGTEAFF. The chain links TRBV7-3 to TRBJ1-1, with TRBD1 identical over 9 bases. Germline CDR1 SGHTA, CDR2 FQGTGA. This CDR3 is built from 15 residues. V lost 6 bases, J lost 4 bases, and 9 bases stayed unmatched. The full variable domain, rest sourced from reference TRBV7-3 and TRBJ1-1, is GAGVSQTPSNKVTEKGKYVELRCDPISGHTALYWYRQSLGQGPEFLIYFQGTGAADDSGLPNDRFFAVRPEGSVSTLKIQRTERGDSAVYLCASSSTGGAGTEAFFGQGTRLTVV.

This clonotype was found many times. The chain has TRBV24-1 and TRBJ1-5; maybe TRBD1 (6 bases). CDR1 KGHDR and CDR2 SFDVKD come from the germline V gene. The CDR3 is 14 residues long. The V gene lost 6 bases and the J gene lost 0 bases, with 8 bases spanning the gap. The CDR3 DNA reads TGTGCCACCAGTATGGACAGTAGCAATCAGCCCCAGCATTTT. Translating it yields CATSMDSSNQPQHF.

This clonotype has just a few counts. The V and J genes are TRBV12-3 or TRBV12-4 and TRBJ2-1; TRBD1 is a possible D gene (6 bases). The V and J ends lost 6 bases and 0 bases respectively, with 33 bases between them. The CDR3 covers 22 residues. The CDR3 loop reads CASRPLPDRSPDLGASYNEQFF. The CDR3 DNA is TGTGCCAGCAGACCTTTACCGGACAGATCGCCCGACCTAGGGGCCTCCTACAATGAGCAGTTCTTC.

This clonotype has only a few counts. The chain combines TRBV5-1 with TRBJ1-4; D gene ambiguous. CDR3 length: 13 residues. CDR1 is SGHRS, CDR2 YFSETQ, per germline. V dropped 5 bases and J dropped 5 bases, with 10 bases sitting between them. The CDR3 is CASRGAVNEKLFF. In DNA form, the CDR3 reads TGCGCCAGCAGGGGTGCGGTGAATGAAAAACTGTTTTTT.

CDR3 loop: CASSYTEGIWETQYF. CDR3 coding DNA: TGTGCCAGCAGTTACACCGAAGGGATATGGGAGACCCAGTACTTC. This chain joins TRBV6-5 and TRBJ2-5, with unresolved D. The germline V and J ends were trimmed by 2 bases and 5 bases, with 15 bases remaining between them. In germline, CDR1 is MNHEY, CDR2 SVGAGI. The CDR3 extends over 15 amino acids.

This clonotype appeared a few times. The J gene is TRBJ2-6, the V gene TRBV30, with D unclear. The V gene lost 4 bases and the J gene lost 4 bases, with 11 bases spanning the gap. The CDR3 runs 14 residues. Germline CDR1 is GTSNPN and CDR2 is SVGIG (reference sequence). The CDR3 DNA reads TGTGCCTGGAACACGGTGCGGGGGGCCAACGTCCTGACTTTC. Encoded protein: CAWNTVRGANVLTF.

This clonotype was counted at least ten times. The chain recombines TRBV7-8 with TRBJ2-7, with a tentative D call TRBD2 (5 bases). The CDR3 extends over 13 amino acids. CDR1 and CDR2 (germline): SGHVS, FQNEAQ. V lost 6 bases and J lost 3, with 12 bases in between. CDR3 in amino acids: CASRVRGNYEQYF. DNA for the CDR3: TGTGCCAGCAGGGTGAGAGGGAACTACGAGCAGTACTTC.